This T cell receptor (beta chain) emerged from a study of CD8+ T cells in alopecia areata. V lost 5 bases and J lost 4; bases outside the gene matches: 13. Per the germline V gene, CDR1 is MNHEY and CDR2 is SMNVEV (reference sequence). CDR3 length: 18 amino acids. After isolation, RNA underwent reverse transcription to generate cDNA as the sequencing template. The data were produced by immunoSEQ multiplex PCR, yet TCRdb's version contains in-frame clones alone and is incomplete. The sample carries 100,000 to 150,000 clones, about 54% recorded once. The treatment: oral pan-JAK inhibitor, 5-10 mg twice daily.

This chain joins TRBV27 and TRBJ2-5, with 13 positions matching TRBD2. The TCR originated in a human donor with alopecia areata. Sequenced material: CD8+ T cells sorted from blood, taken at week 4, from a patient treated with tofacitinib. The CDR3 DNA reads as TGTGCCAGCAGTGTACTTGGGACTAGCGGGGTACCAGGAGAGACCCAGTACTTC. It codes for CASSVLGTSGVPGETQYF.